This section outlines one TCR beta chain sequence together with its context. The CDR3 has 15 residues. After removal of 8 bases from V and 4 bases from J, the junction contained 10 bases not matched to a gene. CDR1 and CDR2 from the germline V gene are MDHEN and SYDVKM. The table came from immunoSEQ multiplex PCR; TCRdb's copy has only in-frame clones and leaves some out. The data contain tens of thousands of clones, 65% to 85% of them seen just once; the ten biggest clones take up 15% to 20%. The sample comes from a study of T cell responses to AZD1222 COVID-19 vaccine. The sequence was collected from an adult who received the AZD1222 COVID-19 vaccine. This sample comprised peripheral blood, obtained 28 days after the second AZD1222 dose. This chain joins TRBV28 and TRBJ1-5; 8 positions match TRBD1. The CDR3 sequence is CASFPGQGKNQPQHF. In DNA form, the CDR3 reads TGTGCCAGCTTTCCTGGACAGGGCAAAAATCAGCCCCAGCATTTT.